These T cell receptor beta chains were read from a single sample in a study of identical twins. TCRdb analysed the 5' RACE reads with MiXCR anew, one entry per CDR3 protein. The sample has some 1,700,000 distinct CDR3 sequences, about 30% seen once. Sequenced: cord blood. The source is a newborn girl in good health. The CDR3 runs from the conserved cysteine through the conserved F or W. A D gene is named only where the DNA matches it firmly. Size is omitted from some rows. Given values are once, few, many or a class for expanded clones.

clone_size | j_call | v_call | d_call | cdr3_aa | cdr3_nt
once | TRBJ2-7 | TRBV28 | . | CASSLTKGEQYF | TGTGCCAGCAGCCTAACTAAGGGTGAGCAGTACTTC
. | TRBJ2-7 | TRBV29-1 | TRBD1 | CSVEARGLPEQYF | TGCAGCGTTGAGGCCAGGGGGCTTCCCGAGCAGTACTTC
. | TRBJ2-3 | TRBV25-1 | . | CASSGYRAGTDTQYF | TGTGCCAGCAGTGGATACAGGGCTGGCACAGATACGCAGTATTTT
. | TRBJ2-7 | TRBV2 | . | CASSPQGTVYEQYF | TGTGCCAGCAGCCCTCAAGGGACGGTCTACGAGCAGTACTTC
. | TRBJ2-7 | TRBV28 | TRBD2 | CASSFPRLTSGSSYEQYF | TGTGCCAGCAGTTTCCCTCGACTGACTAGCGGGAGCTCCTACGAGCAGTACTTC
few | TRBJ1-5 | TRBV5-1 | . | CASSFYSDQPQHF | TGCGCCAGCAGCTTTTACAGCGATCAGCCCCAGCATTTT
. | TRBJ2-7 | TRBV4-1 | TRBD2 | CASIRLAAAMGSYNEQYF | TGCGCCAGCATCCGACTAGCCGCGGCGATGGGCTCCTACAATGAGCAGTACTTC
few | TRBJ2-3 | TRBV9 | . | CASSVSGQIADTQYF | TGTGCCAGCAGCGTGAGTGGACAGATCGCAGATACGCAGTATTTT
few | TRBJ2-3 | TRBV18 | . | CASSPEVSTDTQYF | TGTGCCAGCTCCCCAGAAGTCTCCACAGATACGCAGTATTTT
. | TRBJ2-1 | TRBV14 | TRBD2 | CASSQDLLATSGFF | TGTGCCAGCAGCCAAGATCTTTTAGCGACTAGCGGGTTCTTC
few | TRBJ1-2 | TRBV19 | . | CASSAGRSYGYTF | TGTGCCAGTAGTGCGGGGAGAAGCTATGGCTACACCTTC
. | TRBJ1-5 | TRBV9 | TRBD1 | CASSTWDSWDQPQHF | TGTGCCAGCAGCACTTGGGACAGCTGGGATCAGCCCCAGCATTTT
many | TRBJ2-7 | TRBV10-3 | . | CAIRDPYEQYF | TGTGCCATCAGAGATCCCTACGAGCAGTACTTC
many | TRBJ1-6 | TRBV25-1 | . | CASSGQINSPLHF | TGTGCCAGCAGTGGACAGATAAATTCACCCCTCCACTTT
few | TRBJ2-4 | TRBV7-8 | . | CASSSHRDRGNIQYF | TGTGCCAGCAGCTCACACAGGGATAGGGGAAACATTCAGTACTTC
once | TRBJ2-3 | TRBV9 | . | CASSRTRYTDTQYF | TGTGCCAGCAGCCGAACTAGATACACAGATACGCAGTATTTT
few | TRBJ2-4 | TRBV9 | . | CASSVATWGAKNIQYF | TGTGCCAGCAGCGTAGCTACCTGGGGAGCCAAAAACATTCAGTACTTC